Sequencing of this T cell receptor (beta chain) was carried out in a study of blood T cell repertoires in COVID-19. Recruited during active infection, patients (from Seattle) were subsequently followed longitudinally. Authors' methods: Amplifying reference gene primers gave estimates of nucleated cell counts. Measured with immunoSEQ multiplex PCR; TCRdb has only the in-frame clones, and not every one. V and J calls and clone size follow that table, whereas D and trimming were derived from the DNA. The sample has roughly 340,000 clones; over 70% are singletons. Germline V gene lookup returns CDR1 SQVTM and CDR2 ANQGSEA. V was trimmed by 4 bases and J by 1 base, leaving 7 bases between them. The CDR3 consists of 13 residues.

The rearrangement joins TRBV29-1 to TRBJ2-2; D unclear. Material: peripheral blood. The receptor comes from a woman aged 50 to 60 with COVID-19, enrolled during active disease. The DNA of the CDR3 is TGCAGCGTTGCCACAGTGAACACCGGGGAGCTGTTTTTT. This sequence encodes CSVATVNTGELFF.